The 30 T cell receptor beta chains presented below share a single source sample, sequenced in a study of blood T cells in healthy people across ages. The use of a sample-barcoded 5' primer and a J-beta primer mix characterized a second PCR of roughly 6 to 11 cycles. In TCRdb, the 5' RACE reads were re-called with MiXCR into one record per CDR3 protein. The data show some 640,000 distinct CDR3 sequences, roughly 31% seen once. Sample: blood. Receptors originate from a woman older than 75 in good health.

The V gene is TRBV4-3, the J gene TRBJ1-2; 8 bases agree with TRBD1. Germline CDR1 reads LGHNA; CDR2 reads YSLEER. The J segment lost 7 bases and the V segment lost 4 bases, leaving 8 bases of the junction unmatched. The CDR3 consists of 14 residues. This CDR3 is CASSLQDRVRGYTF. The CDR3 DNA is TGCGCCAGCAGCCTACAGGACAGGGTGCGTGGCTACACCTTC.

This clonotype was seen many times. The chain combines TRBV6-5 with TRBJ2-3; D is unclear. This CDR3 is 13 amino acids long. The V gene lost 4 bases and the J gene lost 6 bases, with 11 bases spanning the gap. The germline V gene encodes CDR1 MNHEY and CDR2 SVGAGI. DNA for the CDR3: TGTGCCAGCAGTTCCGTCAACACGGATACGCAGTATTTT. Translated: CASSSVNTDTQYF.

Ten or more counts support this clonotype. V is TRBV29-1 and J is TRBJ2-5, with a weak D call TRBD1 (5 bases). This CDR3 contains 14 residues. The V gene lost 4 bases and the J gene lost 4 bases, with 16 bases spanning the gap. In germline, CDR1 is SQVTM, CDR2 ANQGSEA. The CDR3 is CSVVVRRAAETQYF. CDR3 DNA: TGCAGCGTTGTCGTCCGCAGGGCTGCAGAGACCCAGTACTTC.

This clonotype was detected many times. A much larger clone sits a single nucleotide away, making a read error possible. This chain joins TRBV3-1 and TRBJ2-1; D remains ambiguous. The end of the DNA is better explained by TRBJ2-7, so the J call may be wrong. CDR3 size: 19 residues. CDR1 is LGHDT, CDR2 YNNKEL, per germline (reference sequence). For the CDR3, the DNA is TGTGCCAGCAGCTATACAGCCTTTGCCGGGTGGAGCTCCTACAATGAGCAGTACTTC. It codes for CASSYTAFAGWSSYNEQYF.

CDR3 sequence reads: CASSRRGGRGELFF. The CDR3, as DNA: TGTGCCAGCAGCCGACGGGGAGGGAGAGGGGAGCTGTTTTTT. V is TRBV3-1 and J is TRBJ2-2; 7 bases agree with TRBD2. Germline V lookup: CDR1 LGHDT, CDR2 YNNKEL (reference sequence). V was pared by 4 bases and J by 8 bases, with 7 bases of the junction left unmatched. The CDR3 is 14 amino acids.

This clonotype came up many times. The chain joins TRBV20-1 to TRBJ1-2; possible D gene TRBD1, 5 bases. Deletions cut 3 bases from V and 4 bases from J, with 12 bases between. This CDR3 has 13 amino acids. Germline V gene lookup returns CDR1 DFQATT and CDR2 SNEGSKA (reference sequence). CDR3 loop: CSASLDSTYGYTF. CDR3 DNA sequence: TGCAGTGCTAGTCTTGACAGTACCTATGGCTACACCTTC.

This clonotype was found many times. The genes are TRBV6-1 and TRBJ2-7, with D tentatively TRBD1 (6 bases). V dropped 8 bases and J dropped 6 bases, with 14 bases sitting between them. The CDR3 contains 12 residues. Germline V gene lookup returns CDR1 MNHNS and CDR2 SASEGT. CDR3: CASGNRAREQYF. In nucleotides, the CDR3 is TGTGCCAGCGGTAACAGGGCGCGCGAGCAGTACTTC.

At least ten counts were recorded for this clonotype. The rearrangement uses TRBV4-2 and TRBJ2-1, with 9 positions matching TRBD2. From germline, CDR1 is LGHNA and CDR2 YNFKEQ. Unmatched junction bases numbered 8, after V lost 0 bases and J lost 5 bases. This CDR3 has 17 amino acids. CDR3 in amino acids: CASSQDPMRGGNNEQFF. The DNA of the CDR3 is TGTGCCAGCAGCCAAGATCCCATGCGGGGGGGGAACAATGAGCAGTTCTTC.

This clonotype was counted between two and nine times. J is TRBJ2-4 and V is TRBV18; unclear D gene. Germline CDR1 KGHSH, CDR2 LQKENI. This CDR3 is 16 amino acids long. Between the trimmed V and J ends, which lost 3 bases and 0 bases, there was a span of 12 bases. The CDR3 coding sequence is TGTGCCAGCTCACCCTCCAGGACCATAGCCAAAAACATTCAGTACTTC. Its translation: CASSPSRTIAKNIQYF.

This clonotype was counted ten times or more. This chain joins TRBV6-5 and TRBJ2-5, with 13 bases lining up with TRBD2. CDR3 length: 15 amino acids. Per germline, CDR1 MNHEY and CDR2 SVGAGI. V shed 4 bases, J shed 7 bases, and the junction held 6 bases outside the gene matches. This CDR3 reads CASSSGLAGAGTQYF. CDR3 bases: TGTGCCAGCAGTTCCGGACTAGCGGGGGCGGGGACCCAGTACTTC.

This clonotype appeared many times. This rearrangement joins TRBV5-1 to TRBJ2-7; 8 positions agree with TRBD1. V shed 0 bases and J 3 bases; nucleotides not matched to a gene: 2. From germline, CDR1 is SGHRS and CDR2 YFSETQ. The CDR3 is 14 amino acids. CDR3 in amino acids: CASSLVTGGYEQYF. The CDR3 coding sequence is TGCGCCAGCAGCTTGGTTACAGGGGGCTACGAGCAGTACTTC.

The table lists this clonotype with a count of one. A read error may be the cause here, since a much bigger clone is one base away. This chain joins TRBV13 and TRBJ2-7; 8 bases line up with TRBD1. Germline V lookup: CDR1 PRHDT, CDR2 FYEKMQ (reference sequence). V lost 5 bases, J lost 6 bases, and 6 bases stayed unmatched. CDR3 length: 13 amino acids. This chain's CDR3 is CASSADRGPEQYF. CDR3 coding DNA: TGTGCCAGCAGCGCCGACAGGGGCCCCGAGCAGTACTTC. The full variable domain, its missing parts supplied by reference TRBV13 and TRBJ2-7, is AAGVIQSPRHLIKEKRETATLKCYPIPRHDTVYWYQQGPGQDPQFLISFYEKMQSDKGSIPDRFSAQQFSDYHSELNMSSLELGDSALYFCASSADRGPEQYFGPGTRLTVT.

To note about this clonotype: This may be a read error, as it is one base from a much larger clone. V gene TRBV6-1 combines with J gene TRBJ2-6; D may be TRBD1 (6 bases). Trimming pared 3 bases from V and 0 bases from J, leaving 15 bases between. The CDR3 spans 18 residues. Germline V lookup: CDR1 MNHNS, CDR2 SASEGT. In nucleotides, the CDR3 is TGTGCCAGCAGTGAGGGGGCAGGCTGGGTCTCTGGGGCCAACGTCCTGACTTTC. Protein: CASSEGAGWVSGANVLTF.

The table lists this clonotype with many counts. This rearrangement joins TRBV15 to TRBJ1-1, with D possibly matching TRBD1 (5 bases). The CDR3 runs to 13 residues. Germline V CDR1 and CDR2: LNHNV, YYDKDF (reference sequence). Trimming pared 0 bases from V and 7 bases from J, leaving 9 bases between. CDR3 protein: CATSREPQGEAFF. In DNA, the CDR3 is TGTGCCACCAGCAGAGAACCGCAGGGTGAAGCTTTCTTT. The full variable domain, rest sourced from reference TRBV15 and TRBJ1-1, is DAMVIQNPRYQVTQFGKPVTLSCSQTLNHNVMYWYQQKSSQAPKLLFHYYDKDFNNEADTPDNFQSRRPNTSFCFLDIRSPGLGDTAMYLCATSREPQGEAFFGQGTRLTVV.

This clonotype was seen ten or more times. The chain couples TRBV5-5 to TRBJ2-3; perhaps TRBD2 as D (6 bases). The germline V gene has CDR1 SGHKS and CDR2 YYEKEE (reference sequence). The CDR3 is 17 amino acids. The V end lost 4 bases, the J end lost 2 bases, and 20 bases lay between the germline ends. The CDR3 sequence: CASSPGFGRGLTDTQYF. In nucleotides, the CDR3 is TGTGCCAGCAGCCCGGGCTTCGGGCGGGGACTCACAGATACGCAGTATTTT.

This clonotype has a handful of counts. The chain joins TRBV5-6 to TRBJ1-2, with TRBD1 identical over 7 bases. Trimming took 4 bases from V and 10 from J; bases not matched to a gene: 10. Germline CDR1 SGHDT, CDR2 YYEEEE. The CDR3 sequence is 13 residues long. CDR3 amino acids: CASSVTRQGLYTF. CDR3 DNA sequence: TGTGCCAGCAGCGTGACCCGACAGGGACTCTACACCTTC.

This clonotype came up a few times. This may stem from a read error, because a much larger clone lies one nucleotide away. This chain uses TRBV7-7 with TRBJ2-1; D gene ambiguous. The J call may be faulty, since TRBJ2-7 better matches the DNA end. The germline gives CDR1 SSHAT, CDR2 FNYEAQ (reference sequence). The CDR3 sequence is 16 residues long. The DNA of the CDR3 is TGTGCCAGCAGCTTAGCGCCGGTGAGCTCCTACAATGAGCAGTACTTC. It encodes CASSLAPVSSYNEQYF.

The genes are TRBV2 and TRBJ1-4; 7 nucleotides line up with TRBD1. The junction had 5 bases not matched to a gene; V was cut back by 6 bases and J by 4 bases. This CDR3 comprises 14 residues. Germline CDR1 is SNHLY and CDR2 is FYNNEI. CDR3 DNA: TGTGCCAGCAGCGTGGGACAGATTAATGAAAAACTGTTTTTT. It codes for CASSVGQINEKLFF.

The rearrangement links TRBV25-1 to TRBJ2-2; maybe TRBD1 (5 bases). Germline CDR1 and CDR2: MGHDK and SYGVNS. Deletions cut 1 base from V and 1 base from J, with 10 bases between. This CDR3 has 16 residues. Here the CDR3 DNA reads TGTGCCAGCAGTGAATTGGGGCAGGTGAACACCGGGGAGCTGTTTTTT. Residues: CASSELGQVNTGELFF.

The chain joins TRBV20-1 to TRBJ1-6; D perhaps matches TRBD1 (6 bases). Germline loops: CDR1 DFQATT, CDR2 SNEGSKA (reference sequence). Trimming pared 6 bases from V and 7 bases from J, leaving 19 bases between. This CDR3 comprises 15 residues. In DNA, the CDR3 is TGCAGTGCCCGAATAGGGGGTGAGGGGAATTCACCCCTCCACTTT. This encodes CSARIGGEGNSPLHF.

The V gene is TRBV15, the J gene TRBJ1-5; 8 nucleotides agree with TRBD1. This CDR3 comprises 15 residues. V lost 8 bases and J lost 5; bases outside the gene matches: 11. Per the germline V gene, CDR1 is LNHNV and CDR2 is YYDKDF (reference sequence). In DNA, the CDR3 is TGTGCCACCGCGTCGGGACAGGCTCCTTATCAGCCCCAGCATTTT. Amino acids: CATASGQAPYQPQHF.

This chain connects TRBV19 to TRBJ2-6; 9 nucleotides align to TRBD1. This CDR3 spans 13 amino acids. Germline CDR1 is LNHDA and CDR2 is SQIVND (reference sequence). Trimming cost V 3 bases and J 10 bases; bases outside gene matches: 1. In DNA form, the CDR3 reads TGTGCCAGTAGTATGGGACAGGGTAACGTCCTGACTTTC. This codes for CASSMGQGNVLTF.

This clonotype was found many times. The chain employs TRBV7-9 and TRBJ2-2, with unresolved D. Trimming took 0 bases from V and 6 from J, leaving 14 bases between them. Germline CDR1 reads SEHNR; CDR2 reads FQNEAQ (reference sequence). This CDR3 has 16 amino acids. The CDR3 nucleotides read TGTGCCAGCAGCTTAGCTTCTGGACCGCGGTCCGGGGAGCTGTTTTTT. Amino acids: CASSLASGPRSGELFF.

This clonotype was recorded many times. The chain recombines TRBV3-1 with TRBJ2-1; the D gene could be TRBD1 or TRBD2 (6 bases each). V was trimmed by 4 bases and J by 9 bases, leaving 19 bases between them. Germline CDR1 reads LGHDT; CDR2 reads YNNKEL (reference sequence). The CDR3 is 15 residues long. The CDR3 region has the DNA TGTGCCAGCAGCCCGCCGGGGGCCAGAAGGGGTGAGCAGTTCTTC. It codes for CASSPPGARRGEQFF.

This clonotype was picked up many times. This rearrangement joins TRBV5-1 to TRBJ1-1; possibly TRBD1 for D (6 bases). This CDR3 is 14 amino acids long. Trimming left V 0 bases short and J 4 bases short, with 10 bases between. The germline V gene encodes CDR1 SGHRS and CDR2 YFSETQ. The CDR3 region is CASSLAGRGTEAFF. The CDR3, as DNA: TGCGCCAGCAGCTTGGCCGGCAGGGGCACTGAAGCTTTCTTT.

Concerning this clonotype: Being one base from a much bigger clone, this may be a read error. The chain carries TRBV5-1 and TRBJ2-1, with TRBD1 as a possible D gene (7 bases). The CDR3 length is 15 residues. The germline gives CDR1 SGHRS, CDR2 YFSETQ. The CDR3 DNA sequence: TGCACCAGCAGCTTGGAGGGGGCCCCTCACAATGAGCAGTTCTTC. The encoded protein is CTSSLEGAPHNEQFF.

Remarks on this clonotype: A much larger clone sits a single nucleotide away, making a read error possible. This chain joins TRBV4-3 and TRBJ2-1, with 10 bases that match TRBD1. Trimming at V came to 1 base and at J to 5 bases, leaving 8 bases not matched to a gene. This CDR3 is 17 amino acids long. The germline gives CDR1 LGHNA, CDR2 YSLEER. The CDR3 DNA follows: TGCGCCAGCAGCCAAGGGACAGGGGGGGGGACGAACAATGAGCAGTTCTTC. This sequence encodes CASSQGTGGGTNNEQFF.

CDR3: CASSPRSRTESDQPQHF. As DNA, the CDR3 is TGTGCCAGCTCACCAAGGTCCCGGACAGAATCGGATCAGCCCCAGCATTTT. The chain recombines TRBV18 with TRBJ1-5; a possible D gene is TRBD1 (6 bases). This CDR3 has 17 residues. Per germline, CDR1 KGHSH and CDR2 LQKENI. V lost 2 bases and J 5 bases, leaving 19 bases between the germline ends.

This clonotype was observed many times. The chain combines TRBV3-1 with TRBJ2-5, with D possibly TRBD2 on 6 matching bases. CDR3 length: 14 residues. With 1 base removed from V and 2 bases from J, the gap between germline ends came to 8 bases. Germline V CDR1 and CDR2: LGHDT, YNNKEL (reference sequence). CDR3 sequence: CASSQGAGQETQYF. DNA of the CDR3: TGTGCCAGCAGCCAAGGGGCGGGGCAAGAGACCCAGTACTTC.

This clonotype was seen ten or more times. The chain uses TRBV11-2 and TRBJ2-7; 7 bases are a match to TRBD1. Germline loops: CDR1 SGHAT, CDR2 FQNNGV. V trimming: 1 base; J trimming: 3 bases; junction bases outside the gene matches: 3. This CDR3 has 14 amino acids. The CDR3 region is CASSLAHRGYEQYF. CDR3 sequence (DNA): TGTGCCAGCAGCTTAGCCCACAGGGGCTACGAGCAGTACTTC.